The sequence of this TCR beta chain was determined in a study of blood T cell repertoires in COVID-19. The CDR3 length is 16 residues. Germline V gene lookup returns CDR1 MNHNY and CDR2 SVGAGI (reference sequence). Trimming cost V 5 bases and J 5 bases; bases outside gene matches: 13. Some clones are missing from TCRdb's copy, which holds only in-frame ones; the method was immunoSEQ multiplex PCR. Of approximately 300,000 clones listed, approximately 92% are singletons. V gene TRBV6-6 combines with J gene TRBJ2-7, with 9 nucleotides matching TRBD2. Sequenced material: peripheral blood. The sequence was obtained from a woman aged 30 to 39 with COVID-19, enrolled during active disease. This CDR3 is CASSSTKREEGDEQYF. The DNA of the CDR3 is TGTGCCAGCAGTAGTACTAAGCGGGAGGAGGGGGACGAGCAGTACTTC.